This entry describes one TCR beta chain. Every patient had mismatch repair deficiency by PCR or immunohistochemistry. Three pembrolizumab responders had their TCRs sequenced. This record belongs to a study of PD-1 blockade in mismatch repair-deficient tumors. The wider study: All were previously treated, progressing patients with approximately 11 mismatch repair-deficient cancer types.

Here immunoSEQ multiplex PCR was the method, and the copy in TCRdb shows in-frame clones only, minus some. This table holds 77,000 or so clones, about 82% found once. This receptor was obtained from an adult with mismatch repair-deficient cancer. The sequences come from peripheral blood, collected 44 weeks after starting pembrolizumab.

CDR3 DNA: TGTGCCAGCATTCAACAGGTTTATGACACTGAAGCTTTCTTT. Amino acids: CASIQQVYDTEAFF. This sequence joins TRBV2 and TRBJ1-1; weak D call: TRBD1 (5 bases). CDR3 size: 14 residues. Germline lookup yields CDR1 SNHLY and CDR2 FYNNEI. V lost 7 bases, J lost 3 bases, and 15 bases lay in between.